Below, 27 T cell receptor beta chains from the same sample are listed, as sequenced in a study of cytomegalovirus exposure and HLA in healthy donors. Researchers ran the PCR with 60 Vbeta and 13 Jbeta primers. Repertoires were generated with immunoSEQ multiplex PCR, while TCRdb's copy carries only in-frame clones and drops some. The specimen's table records around 100,000 clones. Sequenced material: PBMCs. The origin of the receptors is a man aged 40-55 years in good health and CMV-seronegative.

The rearrangement links TRBV5-4 to TRBJ2-7, with 7 bases that match TRBD2. This CDR3 contains 13 residues. The germline V gene encodes CDR1 SGHNT and CDR2 YYREEE (reference sequence). V lost 4 bases to trimming and J lost 5 bases; unmatched junction nucleotides: 6. The CDR3 is CASSRGVEDEQYF. The CDR3, as DNA: TGTGCCAGCAGCCGGGGGGTTGAGGACGAGCAGTACTTC.

The V gene is TRBV9, the J gene TRBJ2-7; 8 bases map to TRBD2. The CDR3 consists of 16 residues. Trimming cost V 4 bases and J 0 bases; bases outside gene matches: 9. Germline values: CDR1 SGDLS, CDR2 YYNGEE. Here the CDR3 reads CASSPRGGQGSYEQYF. In nucleotides, the CDR3 is TGTGCCAGCAGCCCCCGGGGGGGGCAGGGCTCCTACGAGCAGTACTTC.

The chain has TRBV5-6 and TRBJ1-4, with D possibly TRBD1 on 5 matching bases. Germline V CDR1 and CDR2: SGHDT, YYEEEE. There are 13 residues in the CDR3. The V gene lost 0 bases and the J gene lost 8 bases, with 8 bases spanning the gap. Here the CDR3 reads CASSLEGVEKLFF. CDR3 coding DNA: TGTGCCAGCAGCTTGGAAGGGGTAGAAAAACTGTTTTTT.

The V gene is TRBV7-7, the J gene TRBJ2-1; 8 nucleotides align to TRBD2. Germline CDR1 reads SSHAT; CDR2 reads FNYEAQ (reference sequence). The CDR3 spans 15 residues. The V segment lost 6 bases and the J segment 7 bases; nucleotides outside the gene matches: 11. CDR3 protein: CASSIREGVWNEQFF. In DNA, the CDR3 is TGTGCCAGCAGTATACGGGAGGGGGTCTGGAATGAGCAGTTCTTC.

The rearrangement uses TRBV19 and TRBJ1-5, with 8 bases matching TRBD1. V gave up 9 bases and J gave up 2 bases; unmatched junction bases: 6. Germline V gene data show CDR1 as LNHDA and CDR2 as SQIVND (reference sequence). The CDR3 is 14 amino acids. CDR3 sequence: CASDGQGRNQPQHF. CDR3 in DNA: TGTGCCAGCGATGGACAGGGACGCAATCAGCCCCAGCATTTT.

The gene calls are TRBV5-4 and TRBJ2-5, with a possible D match to TRBD1 (7 bases). The germline CDR1 and CDR2 sequences are SGHNT and YYREEE (reference sequence). This CDR3 region has 15 residues. V gave up 0 bases and J gave up 4 bases, with 13 bases separating them. The chain's CDR3 is CASSLGRGARETQYF. The CDR3 bases are TGTGCCAGCAGCTTGGGCAGGGGGGCTCGAGAGACCCAGTACTTC.

The chain links TRBV30 to TRBJ2-1; TRBD2 aligns across 11 bases. Trimming cost V 8 bases and J 4 bases; bases outside gene matches: 7. CDR3 length equals 14 residues. In germline, CDR1 is GTSNPN, CDR2 SVGIG (reference sequence). The CDR3 reads CAQWSSGRYNEQFF. The CDR3 bases are TGTGCCCAATGGTCTAGCGGGAGGTACAATGAGCAGTTCTTC.

The chain combines TRBV10-3 with TRBJ2-7; perhaps TRBD1 as D (6 bases). Trimming cost V 3 bases and J 0 bases, with 12 bases left between them. Germline CDR1 is ENHRY and CDR2 is SYGVKD. There are 15 residues in the CDR3. CDR3 nucleotides: TGTGCCATCAGTGATTCAAGGGGGACCTCCTACGAGCAGTACTTC. This translates into CAISDSRGTSYEQYF.

The genes are TRBV5-1 and TRBJ2-2; 8 positions agree with TRBD2. CDR1 SGHRS and CDR2 YFSETQ come from the germline V gene. V trimming: 0 bases; J trimming: 4 bases; junction bases outside the gene matches: 5. The CDR3 is 16 amino acids. The CDR3 loop reads CASSLGASGRTGELFF. CDR3 sequence (DNA): TGCGCCAGCAGCTTGGGGGCTAGCGGGCGCACCGGGGAGCTGTTTTTT.

The gene calls are TRBV19 and TRBJ2-1, with TRBD1 identical over 7 bases. The germline gives CDR1 LNHDA, CDR2 SQIVND (reference sequence). V lost 7 bases and J lost 8; bases outside the gene matches: 11. This CDR3 has 14 amino acids. The CDR3 DNA reads as TGTGCCAGTAAACAAGGACAGGCGGTCTATGAGCAGTTCTTC. This gives the protein CASKQGQAVYEQFF.

V is TRBV6-5 and J is TRBJ1-2, with unresolved D. The germline gives CDR1 MNHEY, CDR2 SVGAGI. The CDR3 consists of 15 residues. The V end lost 5 bases, the J end lost 5 bases, and 18 bases lay between the germline ends. CDR3 protein: CASSPTLGLGYGYTF. In nucleotides, the CDR3 is TGTGCCAGCAGTCCGACACTAGGACTGGGATATGGCTACACCTTC.

DNA for the CDR3: TGTGCCAGCAGTTACTCGGCAGGGGGGACAGATACGCAGTATTTT. As protein: CASSYSAGGTDTQYF. The chain couples TRBV6-5 to TRBJ2-3, with D perhaps TRBD1 (7 bases). Germline values: CDR1 MNHEY, CDR2 SVGAGI. V was clipped by 0 bases and J by 3 bases, with 10 bases between them. The CDR3 runs to 15 residues.

The gene calls are TRBV6-1 and TRBJ2-1, with 9 bases matching TRBD2. The CDR3 runs to 16 residues. The V and J ends lost 4 bases and 4 bases, in that order; junction bases with no gene match: 8. Germline-derived CDR1 and CDR2 are MNHNS and SASEGT. DNA for the CDR3: TGTGCCAGCAGTGCGGCAAGCGGGAGGCTATACAATGAGCAGTTCTTC. Its protein is CASSAASGRLYNEQFF.

The rearrangement joins TRBV7-2 to TRBJ1-5; TRBD1 aligns across 7 bases. The trim removed 5 bases at V and 6 bases at J, leaving 4 bases unmatched. This CDR3 is 13 amino acids long. The germline gives CDR1 SGHTA, CDR2 FQGNSA. The CDR3 DNA is TGTGCCAGCAGCCCGACAGGGCGTCAGCCCCAGCATTTT. Translation gives CASSPTGRQPQHF.

The CDR3 bases are TGTGCCAGCAGTCAATACAGGGGGCGGTACGAGCAGTACTTC. This encodes CASSQYRGRYEQYF. The genes are TRBV2 and TRBJ2-7; 9 nucleotides align to TRBD1. Germline CDR1 and CDR2: SNHLY and FYNNEI. V lost 5 bases and J lost 4; bases outside the gene matches: 6. This CDR3 spans 14 amino acids.

The genes are TRBV30 and TRBJ1-4; perhaps TRBD1 as D (5 bases). Trimming cost V 0 bases and J 7 bases, with 15 bases left between them. The CDR3 totals 15 residues. The V gene's germline CDR1 is GTSNPN and CDR2 SVGIG (reference sequence). The chain's CDR3 is CAWSVRSGASEKLFF. The CDR3 bases are TGTGCCTGGAGTGTACGATCTGGGGCCTCTGAAAAACTGTTTTTT.

This chain joins TRBV7-2 and TRBJ1-2; 9 positions match TRBD1. CDR1 is SGHTA, CDR2 FQGNSA, per germline. V was clipped by 5 bases and J by 8 bases; unmatched bases: 12. This CDR3 has 15 residues. CDR3 coding DNA: TGTGCCAGCAGCCGACCGGGACAGGGAGGAGGAGGCTACACCTTC. It specifies CASSRPGQGGGGYTF.

CDR3 region: CASTPRSGINSPLHF. The CDR3 nucleotides read TGTGCCAGCACCCCCCGGTCGGGGATTAATTCACCCCTCCACTTT. V and J are TRBV7-2 and TRBJ1-6; no clear D. The V gene's germline CDR1 is SGHTA and CDR2 FQGNSA. This CDR3 is 15 amino acids long. V lost 7 bases and J lost 6, with 16 bases in between.

The chain links TRBV27 to TRBJ1-4; D possibly corresponds to TRBD1 (6 bases). Trimming took off 5 bases at V and 4 bases at J, with 11 bases between the two ends. This CDR3 spans 14 amino acids. The V gene's germline CDR1 is MNHEY and CDR2 SMNVEV (reference sequence). The CDR3 DNA follows: TGTGCCAGCAGTCACAGGGCCTATAATGAAAAACTGTTTTTT. Translation: CASSHRAYNEKLFF.

The CDR3 reads CASSLEDRAYEQYF. The CDR3 DNA reads as TGTGCCAGCAGCTTGGAGGACAGGGCCTACGAGCAGTACTTC. The V gene is TRBV5-6, the J gene TRBJ2-7; 8 bases are a match to TRBD1. The CDR3 spans 14 residues. V dropped 0 bases and J dropped 2; count of bases not matched to a gene: 1. Germline-derived CDR1 and CDR2 are SGHDT and YYEEEE.

V and J are TRBV10-3 and TRBJ2-7, with a tentative D call TRBD1 (6 bases). V lost 0 bases, J lost 3 bases, and 15 bases lay in between. This CDR3 has 16 amino acids. Germline lookup yields CDR1 ENHRY and CDR2 SYGVKD. Here the CDR3 reads CAISESTGQWDYEQYF. CDR3 in DNA: TGTGCCATCAGTGAGTCAACAGGACAGTGGGACTACGAGCAGTACTTC.

The CDR3 DNA reads as TGTGCCAGCAGCGTGGCCGGGACTAGCGTTACCGGGGAGCTGTTTTTT. It codes for CASSVAGTSVTGELFF. The rearrangement joins TRBV9 to TRBJ2-2, with TRBD2 matching 10 bases. This CDR3 is built from 16 residues. The V gene's germline CDR1 is SGDLS and CDR2 YYNGEE. V dropped 2 bases and J dropped 5; count of bases not matched to a gene: 6.

V gene TRBV7-2 combines with J gene TRBJ1-5, with TRBD1 as a possible D gene (5 bases). This CDR3 region has 15 residues. From germline, CDR1 is SGHTA and CDR2 FQGNSA. The germline V and J ends were trimmed by 1 base and 0 bases, with 7 bases remaining between them. DNA for the CDR3: TGTGCCAGCAGCTTAGGACAGTTTAGCAATCAGCCCCAGCATTTT. It specifies CASSLGQFSNQPQHF.

The genes are TRBV29-1 and TRBJ2-5; possibly TRBD2 for D (5 bases). Trimming removed 4 bases from V and 5 bases from J, with 11 bases in between. Germline V gene lookup returns CDR1 SQVTM and CDR2 ANQGSEA. The CDR3 runs 12 residues. The CDR3 region has the DNA TGCAGCGTTGTGGCTAGCTGGGAGACCCAGTACTTC. Translating it yields CSVVASWETQYF.

The chain employs TRBV7-9 and TRBJ1-2, with D maybe TRBD1 (5 bases). The CDR3 has 17 residues. V shed 5 bases and J shed 4 bases, with 23 bases lying between them. The germline gives CDR1 SEHNR, CDR2 FQNEAQ (reference sequence). The CDR3 spells CASSPMSWRGAPYGYTF. DNA of the CDR3: TGTGCCAGCAGCCCCATGTCCTGGAGGGGAGCTCCCTATGGCTACACCTTC.

J is TRBJ1-1 and V is TRBV28; tentatively, D is TRBD1 (6 bases). Deletions cut 3 bases from V and 6 bases from J, with 20 bases between. The germline V gene has CDR1 MDHEN and CDR2 SYDVKM. The CDR3 contains 16 residues. CDR3 sequence reads: CASSFGRGGMAAEAFF. The CDR3 nucleotides read TGTGCCAGCAGTTTCGGCAGGGGAGGGATGGCGGCTGAAGCTTTCTTT.

This chain connects TRBV19 to TRBJ1-1, with unresolved D. With 5 bases removed from V and 9 bases from J, the gap between germline ends came to 22 bases. The V gene's germline CDR1 is LNHDA and CDR2 SQIVND (reference sequence). The CDR3 contains 15 residues. CDR3 nucleotide sequence: TGTGCCAGTAGTGAGGGAGGTAATTGGGCCGCGAAAGCTTTCTTT. The encoded protein is CASSEGGNWAAKAFF.